This T cell receptor (beta chain) was sequenced in a study of metastatic and nonmetastatic thyroid tumors. Using MiXCR, TCRdb re-called clones from the PCR reads. Of about 30,000 clones in the sample, 25% to 35% were seen once. Prior to thyroid surgery, none of the patients had received any treatment. Germline values: CDR1 MNHGY, CDR2 SAAAGT. With V trimmed by 7 bases and J by 3 bases, 7 bases remained unmatched. The CDR3 runs 15 residues. The sequence came from a female donor with papillary thyroid cancer or a benign thyroid nodule (not recorded which). Some clones in this sample may be carry-over from other donors' samples. The chain combines TRBV6-8 with TRBJ1-3; 9 bases line up with TRBD1. Sequencing was carried out using blood. The CDR3 loop is CASTGTGGVGNTIYF. CDR3 DNA: TGTGCCAGCACGGGAACAGGGGGCGTTGGAAACACCATATATTTT.